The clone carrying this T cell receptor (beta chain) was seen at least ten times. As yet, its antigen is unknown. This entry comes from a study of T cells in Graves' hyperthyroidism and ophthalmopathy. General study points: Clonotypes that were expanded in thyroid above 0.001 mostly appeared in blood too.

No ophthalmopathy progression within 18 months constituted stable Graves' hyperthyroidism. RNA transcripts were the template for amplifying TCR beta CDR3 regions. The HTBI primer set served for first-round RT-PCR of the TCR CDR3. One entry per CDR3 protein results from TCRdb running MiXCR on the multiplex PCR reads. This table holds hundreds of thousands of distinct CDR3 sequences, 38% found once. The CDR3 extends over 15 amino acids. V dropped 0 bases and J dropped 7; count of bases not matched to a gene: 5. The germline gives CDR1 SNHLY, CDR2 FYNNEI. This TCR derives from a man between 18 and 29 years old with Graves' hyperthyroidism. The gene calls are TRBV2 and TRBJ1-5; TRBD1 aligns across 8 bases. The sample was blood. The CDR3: CASSEAQGAGQPQHF. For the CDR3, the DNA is TGTGCCAGCAGTGAAGCGCAGGGGGCGGGACAGCCCCAGCATTTT.